These T cell receptor beta chains were read from a single sample in a study of blood T cell repertoires in COVID-19. TCRdb's table, derived via immunoSEQ multiplex PCR, lists solely in-frame clones and lacks some. The data show under 300,000 clones, around 85% seen once. Sequenced input: peripheral blood. These receptor sequences come from a woman aged 70 to 79 with acute or convalescent COVID-19. Each CDR3 is given with its conserved first and last residue. The D gene is left open where the match is weak. A clone size is listed for some rows: how often the clone was seen (once, few, many), or a class if it is expanded.

clone size,D gene,V gene,J gene,CDR3 DNA,CDR3 protein
-,TRBD1,TRBV7-9,TRBJ1-2,TGTGCCAGCAGCTTAGTTGGGACAGGAGAGGCCCTTGGGGGCTACACCTTC,CASSLVGTGEALGGYTF
-,-,TRBV6-6,TRBJ1-4,TGTGCCAGCAGTTATCGTGCTAATGAAAAACTGTTTTTT,CASSYRANEKLFF
once,TRBD1,TRBV6-1,TRBJ1-6,TGTGCCAGCAGTGAAGGGGTCAGACAGGGGCCCTCACCCCTCCACTTT,CASSEGVRQGPSPLHF
-,-,TRBV7-9,TRBJ1-2,TGTGCCAGCAGCTCCTCCGGGGGGGGAACTAACTATGGCTACACCTTC,CASSSSGGGTNYGYTF
-,-,TRBV20-1,TRBJ1-4,TGCAGTGCTTCTGTTAATGAAAAACTGTTTTTT,CSASVNEKLFF
-,-,TRBV6-1,TRBJ2-2,TGTGCCAGCAGTGACATCGGGGAGCTGTTTTTT,CASSDIGELFF
-,-,TRBV19,TRBJ1-2,TGTGCCAGTAACGGAGGGACCCCGAGCGGTGGCTACACCTTC,CASNGGTPSGGYTF
-,TRBD2,TRBV7-8,TRBJ2-7,TGTGCCACCGCCCGGGGACTAGCGTCCTACGAGCAGTACTTC,CATARGLASYEQYF
few,TRBD1,TRBV2,TRBJ1-3,TGTGCCAGCAGTGTACAGGGGACGGGAGGAAACACCATATATTTT,CASSVQGTGGNTIYF
-,TRBD1,TRBV30,TRBJ1-6,TGTGCCTGGCGGACAGGGGCTAATTCACCCCTCCACTTT,CAWRTGANSPLHF
once,-,TRBV19,TRBJ1-2,TGTGCCAGTAAGGGGAGCGGGTATGGCTACACCTTC,CASKGSGYGYTF
-,TRBD1,TRBV5-1,TRBJ2-7,TGCGCCAGCAGCTTTAGGGGGCCAGGCTACGAGCAGTACTTC,CASSFRGPGYEQYF
-,TRBD2,TRBV27,TRBJ2-2,TGTGCCACCCGCCGACTAGCGCGGAACACCGGGGAGCTGTTTTTT,CATRRLARNTGELFF
-,-,TRBV3-1/TRBV3-2,TRBJ1-5,TGTGCCAGCTTCTCCCCACTTGCGCGTATCGTCCAGCCCCAGCATTTT,CASFSPLARIVQPQHF
-,-,TRBV5-4,TRBJ1-6,TGTGCCAGCAGCCCTTTAAATTCACCCCTCCACTTT,CASSPLNSPLHF
-,-,TRBV27,TRBJ1-1,TGTGCCAGCAGGGCCACAGGTATTAACACTGAAGCTTTCTTT,CASRATGINTEAFF
-,TRBD2,TRBV5-1,TRBJ2-5,TGCGCCAGCAGCTTGGCCCTAGCGGGGGGACAAGAGACCCAGTACTTC,CASSLALAGGQETQYF
-,-,TRBV7-3,TRBJ1-3,TGTGCCAGCAGGAGTGCGAAAGGGGCCGTAGACACCATATATTTT,CASRSAKGAVDTIYF
-,TRBD2,TRBV2,TRBJ2-5,TGTGCCAGCAGTGCCACACTAGCGGGGGGGCCTGTGGATGAGACCCAGTACTTC,CASSATLAGGPVDETQYF
-,TRBD2,TRBV6-2/TRBV6-3,TRBJ2-5,TGTGCCAGCAGTAAATTTGGGACTAGCGGGGTTATAAAGACCCAGTACTTC,CASSKFGTSGVIKTQYF
-,TRBD1,TRBV29-1,TRBJ1-2,TGCAGCGCCTCGACAGGGGCCTATGGCTACACCTTC,CSASTGAYGYTF
-,-,TRBV9,TRBJ1-2,TGTGCCAGCAGGGAGGAGGGGTCATGGCTTTTAGGCTACACCTTC,CASREEGSWLLGYTF
few,-,TRBV6-5,TRBJ1-1,TGTGCCAGCAGTTACTCGACAGCAATGAACACTGAAGCTTTCTTT,CASSYSTAMNTEAFF